The clone carrying this T cell receptor beta chain was picked up many times. The data originate from a study of regulatory T cells in long-lasting Graves disease. The time point denotes: newly diagnosed GD, antithyroid drugs for less than 3 months. The TCR library was prepared using RNA isolated from PBMCs. Arm-PCR of CDR3 regions and iRepertoire HTBI primers were the basis on which TCR beta libraries were built. TCRdb reprocessed the multiplex PCR reads via MiXCR and lists one record per CDR3 protein. The table lists approximately 250,000 distinct CDR3 sequences, about a sixth of them singletons. Germline V gene lookup returns CDR1 MDHEN and CDR2 SYDVKM. The CDR3 extends over 17 amino acids. Deletions cut 2 bases from V and 0 bases from J, with 16 bases between.

The chain links TRBV28 to TRBJ1-1; D remains unclear. The clonotype was recovered from a female donor with Graves disease. The source was peripheral blood mononuclear cells (PBMCs), collected at new diagnosis, from a patient treated with antithyroid drugs. The CDR3 nucleotides read TGTGCCAGCAGTTTAAGTTGGTTACGGCGACTGAACACTGAAGCTTTCTTT. Translation gives CASSLSWLRRLNTEAFF.